This T cell receptor (beta chain) is drawn from a study of technical replicates of blood from a few donors. Clones were sequenced by immunoSEQ multiplex PCR, and TCRdb holds only the in-frame ones, with some missing. The sample records under 85,000 clones, roughly 93% being singletons. Germline CDR1 is SGHTA and CDR2 is FQGNSA. J was trimmed by 7 bases and V by 5 bases; bases with no gene match: 9. This CDR3 is 15 amino acids long. The chain links TRBV7-2 to TRBJ1-1, with TRBD1 matching 11 bases. This TCR was recovered from a human donor in good health. Sequencing used T cells isolated from PBMCs. CDR3 protein: CASSLEPGQGVEAFF. DNA of the CDR3: TGTGCCAGCAGCCTTGAGCCGGGACAGGGGGTTGAAGCTTTCTTT. The entire variable domain, with the rest obtained from reference TRBV7-2 and TRBJ1-1, is as follows: GAGVSQSPSNKVTEKGKDVELRCDPISGHTALYWYRQSLGQGLEFLIYFQGNSAPDKSGLPSDRFSAERTGGSVSTLTIQRTQQEDSAVYLCASSLEPGQGVEAFFGQGTRLTVV.